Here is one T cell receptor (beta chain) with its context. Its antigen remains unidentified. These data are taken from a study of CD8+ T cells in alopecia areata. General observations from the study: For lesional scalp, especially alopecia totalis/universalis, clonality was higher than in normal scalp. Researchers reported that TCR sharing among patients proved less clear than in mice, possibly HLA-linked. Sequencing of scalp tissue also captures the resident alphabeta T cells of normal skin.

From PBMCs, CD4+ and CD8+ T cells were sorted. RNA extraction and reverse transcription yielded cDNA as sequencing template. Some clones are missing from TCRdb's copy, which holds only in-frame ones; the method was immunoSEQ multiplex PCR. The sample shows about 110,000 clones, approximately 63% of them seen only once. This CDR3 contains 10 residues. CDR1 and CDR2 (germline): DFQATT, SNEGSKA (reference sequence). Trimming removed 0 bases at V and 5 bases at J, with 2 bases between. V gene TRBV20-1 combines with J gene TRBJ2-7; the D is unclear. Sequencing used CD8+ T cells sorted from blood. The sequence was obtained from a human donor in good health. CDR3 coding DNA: TGCAGTGCTAGAGACGACGAGCAGTACTTC. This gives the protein CSARDDEQYF.